The sequence of this T cell receptor (beta chain) was determined in a study of T cell repertoires in cytomegalovirus infection. Study details: Both CMV infection and a matching HLA type were indicated by public TCR beta signatures. Overall study results and limits: Within the response measured ex vivo, HLA-C-restricted CMV-specific TCR beta clonotypes were dominant.

TCRdb reprocessed the reads via MiXCR and lists one record per CDR3 protein. The data show about 900,000 distinct CDR3 sequences, with roughly 30% seen just once and around 15% held by the top ten. About this clonotype itself: The target antigen is unknown.

The receptor comes from a human donor in good health (CMV status not recorded). Some clones in this sample may be carry-over from other donors' samples. The sample consisted of cultured CD8+ T cells from PBMCs, taken from culture after CMV antigen stimulation.

The CDR3 nucleotides are TGTGCCAGCAGGATAAACAGGGGCGGTGAAAAACTGTTTTTT. Amino acids: CASRINRGGEKLFF. The gene calls are TRBV6-6 and TRBJ1-4, with 7 positions matching TRBD1. The junction had 8 bases not matched to a gene; V was cut back by 6 bases and J by 7 bases. The CDR3 has 14 amino acids. CDR1 is MNHNY and CDR2 is SVGAGI in the germline V gene (reference sequence).